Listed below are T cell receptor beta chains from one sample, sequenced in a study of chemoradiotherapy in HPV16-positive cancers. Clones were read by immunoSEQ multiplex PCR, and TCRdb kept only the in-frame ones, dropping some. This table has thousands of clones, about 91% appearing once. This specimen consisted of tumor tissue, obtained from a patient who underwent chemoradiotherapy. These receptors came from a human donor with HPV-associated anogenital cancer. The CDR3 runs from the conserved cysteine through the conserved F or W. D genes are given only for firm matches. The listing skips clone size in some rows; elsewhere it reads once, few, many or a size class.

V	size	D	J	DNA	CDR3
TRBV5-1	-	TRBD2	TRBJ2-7	TGCGCCAGCAGCCAGAGACTAGCGGGGGACTACGAGCAGTACTTC	CASSQRLAGDYEQYF
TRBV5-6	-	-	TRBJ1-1	TGTGCCAGCAGCTTGGGGGTAGAAGCTTTCTTT	CASSLGVEAFF
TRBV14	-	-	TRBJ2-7	TGTGCCAGCAGCCAGGATCCCCCGGGACGCGGAAACGAGCAGTACTTC	CASSQDPPGRGNEQYF
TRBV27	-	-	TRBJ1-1	TGTGCCAGCAGTTCTCGGGGCGTTGGGACTGAAGCTTTCTTT	CASSSRGVGTEAFF
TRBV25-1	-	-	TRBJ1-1	TGTGCCAGCAGTGAGGCATGGGCTGAAGCTTTCTTT	CASSEAWAEAFF
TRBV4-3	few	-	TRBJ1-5	TGCGCCAGCAGCCAACCTACAGGCTATACCAATCAGCCCCAGCATTTT	CASSQPTGYTNQPQHF
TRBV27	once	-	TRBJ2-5	TGTGCCAGCAGTTTAGGGCCCCTCCAAGAGACCCAGTACTTC	CASSLGPLQETQYF
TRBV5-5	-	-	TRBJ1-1	TGTGCCAGCAGCCCCATCGGACAGCCTAACACTGAAGCTTTCTTT	CASSPIGQPNTEAFF
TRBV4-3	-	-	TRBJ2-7	TGCGCCAGCAGCCAAGATGGGACTGTAGGGGAGCAGTACTTC	CASSQDGTVGEQYF
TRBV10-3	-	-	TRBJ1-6	TGTGCCATCAGTGCCACAGGAGATTCACCCCTCCACTTT	CAISATGDSPLHF
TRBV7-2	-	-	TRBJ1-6	TGTGCCAGCAGCCAACCATCTCCGGGGCTCCCCCTCCACTTT	CASSQPSPGLPLHF
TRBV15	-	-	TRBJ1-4	TGTGCCACCAGCAGAGATTGGGAAAAACTGTTTTTT	CATSRDWEKLFF
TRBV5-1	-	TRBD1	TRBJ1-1	TGCGCCAGCGGGGTGACAGGGTACACTGAAGCTTTCTTT	CASGVTGYTEAFF
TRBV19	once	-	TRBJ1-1	TGTGCCAGTATCTACAGGACCGGATTGAACACTGAAGCTTTCTTT	CASIYRTGLNTEAFF
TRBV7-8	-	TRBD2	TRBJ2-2	TGTGCCAGCAGCTTAGCGCCCAGCGGGGGGGCCCACGGGGAGCTGTTTTTT	CASSLAPSGGAHGELFF
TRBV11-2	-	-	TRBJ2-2	TGTGCCAGCAGCTTCCCCTATAACCCCGGGGAGCTGTTTTTT	CASSFPYNPGELFF
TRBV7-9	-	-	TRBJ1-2	TGTGCCAGCAGCTCCCAGGGGCGGTATGGCTACACCTTC	CASSSQGRYGYTF
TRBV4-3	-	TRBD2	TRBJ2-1	TGCGCCAGCAGCCAAGATATCCCGGGGGGCTACAATGAGCAGTTCTTC	CASSQDIPGGYNEQFF
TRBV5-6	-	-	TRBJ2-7	TGTGCCAGCAGCTTGTGGTCAGGAGGCGAGCAGTACTTC	CASSLWSGGEQYF
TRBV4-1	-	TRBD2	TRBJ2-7	TGCGCCAGCGCCCGGGGGGGGGACTCCTACGAGCAGTACTTC	CASARGGDSYEQYF
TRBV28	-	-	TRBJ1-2	TGTGCCAGCAGTGTGTCCCAAGGCGTGGGCTATGGCTACACCTTC	CASSVSQGVGYGYTF
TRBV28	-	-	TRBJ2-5	TGTGCCAGCATCTCGACTAGGGGAGAGACCCAGTACTTC	CASISTRGETQYF
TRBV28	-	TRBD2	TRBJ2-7	TGTGCCAGCAGTACCCCGTGGGAGGGTTGGACTAGCGGGCCTGCCTCCTACGAGCAGTACTTC	CASSTPWEGWTSGPASYEQYF
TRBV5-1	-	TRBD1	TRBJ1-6	TGCGCCAGCAGGCCTCCGGGGACAGGGGATAATTCACCCCTCCACTTT	CASRPPGTGDNSPLHF
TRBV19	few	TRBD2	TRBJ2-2	TGTGCCAGTAGTATAGGGTTGGGACTAGCGTCCGGGGAGCTGTTTTTT	CASSIGLGLASGELFF
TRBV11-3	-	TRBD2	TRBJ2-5	TGTGCCAGCAGCCTAGACCTTGGCAGGGAGGGCGAGACCCAGTACTTC	CASSLDLGREGETQYF
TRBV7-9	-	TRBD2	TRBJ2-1	TGTGCCAGCAGCTTAATAGGGACTAGCTCCCATGAGCAGTTCTTC	CASSLIGTSSHEQFF
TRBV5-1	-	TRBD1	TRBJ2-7	TGCGCCAGCAGCTTGTTGGGGACAGGGGGCACCTACGAGCAGTACTTC	CASSLLGTGGTYEQYF